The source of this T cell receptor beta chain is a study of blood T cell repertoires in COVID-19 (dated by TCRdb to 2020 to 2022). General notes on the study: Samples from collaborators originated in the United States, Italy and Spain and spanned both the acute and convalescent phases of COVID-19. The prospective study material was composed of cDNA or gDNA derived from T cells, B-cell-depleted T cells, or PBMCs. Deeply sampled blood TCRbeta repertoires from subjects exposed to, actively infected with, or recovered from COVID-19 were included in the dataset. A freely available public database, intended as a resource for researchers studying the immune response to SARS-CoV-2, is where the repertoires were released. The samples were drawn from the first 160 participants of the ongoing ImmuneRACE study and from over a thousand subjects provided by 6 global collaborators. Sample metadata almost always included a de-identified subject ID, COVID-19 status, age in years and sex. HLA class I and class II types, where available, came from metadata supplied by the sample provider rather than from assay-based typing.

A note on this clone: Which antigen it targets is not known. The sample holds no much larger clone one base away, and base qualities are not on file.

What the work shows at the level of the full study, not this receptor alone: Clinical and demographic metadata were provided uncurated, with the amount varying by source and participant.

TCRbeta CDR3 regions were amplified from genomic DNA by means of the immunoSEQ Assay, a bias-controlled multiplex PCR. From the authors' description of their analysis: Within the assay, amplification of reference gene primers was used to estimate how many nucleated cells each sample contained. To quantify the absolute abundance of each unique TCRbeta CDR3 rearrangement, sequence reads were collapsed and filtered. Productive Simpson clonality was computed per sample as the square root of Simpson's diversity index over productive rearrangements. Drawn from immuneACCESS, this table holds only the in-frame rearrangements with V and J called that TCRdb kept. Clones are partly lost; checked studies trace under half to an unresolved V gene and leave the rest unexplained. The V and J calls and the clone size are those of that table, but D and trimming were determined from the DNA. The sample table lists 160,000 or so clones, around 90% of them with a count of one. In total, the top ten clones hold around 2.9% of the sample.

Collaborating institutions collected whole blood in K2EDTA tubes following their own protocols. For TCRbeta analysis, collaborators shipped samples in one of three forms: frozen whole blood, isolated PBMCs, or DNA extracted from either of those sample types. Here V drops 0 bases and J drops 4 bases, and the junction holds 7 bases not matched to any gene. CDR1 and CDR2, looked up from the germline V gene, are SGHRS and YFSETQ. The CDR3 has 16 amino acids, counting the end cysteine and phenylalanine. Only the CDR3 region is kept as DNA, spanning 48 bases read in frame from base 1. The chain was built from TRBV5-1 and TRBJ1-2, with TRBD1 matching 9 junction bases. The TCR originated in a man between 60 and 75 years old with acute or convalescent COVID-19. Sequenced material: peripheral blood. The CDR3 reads CASSLEGQGSPYGYTF. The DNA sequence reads TGCGCCAGCAGCTTGGAGGGACAGGGCAGTCCCTATGGCTACACCTTC.